This T cell receptor beta chain comes out of a study of blood T cell repertoires in COVID-19. Study-wide context: Sites across the United States, Italy and Spain contributed samples from acute and convalescent COVID-19. Nucleic acid was either cDNA or gDNA, and it came from T cells, B-cell-depleted T cells, or PBMCs.

In the original processing: From reference gene primer amplification, estimates of nucleated cell counts were derived. Assay used: immunoSEQ multiplex PCR; TCRdb lists only in-frame clones, some missing. V and J calls and clone size are given by that table; D and trimming were obtained from the DNA. The table has around 200,000 clones, approximately 80% seen once. Trimming pared 4 bases from V and 15 bases from J, leaving 16 bases between. The CDR3 contains 12 residues. Germline V gives CDR1 LGHNT, CDR2 FRNRAP. The sequence came from a woman aged 40 to 50 with COVID-19, enrolled during active disease. Sequencing input: peripheral blood. The rearrangement links TRBV12-5 to TRBJ2-1; perhaps TRBD1 as D (6 bases). This CDR3 reads CASGSPGGPPFF. The CDR3 DNA reads TGTGCTAGTGGTTCGCCTGGGGGCCCCCCGTTCTTC. The full variable domain, with the rest looked up from reference TRBV12-5 and TRBJ2-1, is DARVTQTPRHKVTEMGQEVTMRCQPILGHNTVFWYRQTMMQGLELLAYFRNRAPLDDSGMPKDRFSAEMPDATLATLKIQPSEPRDSAVYFCASGSPGGPPFFGPGTRLTVL.